The clone carrying this TCR beta chain was recorded at least ten times. These data come from a study of spatial heterogeneity in lung cancer. Background on the study: Detection of beta-chain sequences consistently exceeded that of alpha-chain sequences.

Time point noted: sample taken at primary tumor resection. Sequencing was performed on whole RNA extracted from tumor and nontumor lung tissue, or from frozen PBMC, and the material was left unsorted. The 65 or so donors had untreated early-stage non-small cell lung cancer. Single TCR cDNA molecules each had their own unique molecular identifier. TCRdb called the 5' RACE reads again in MiXCR, with one record for every CDR3 protein. Among tens of thousands of distinct CDR3 sequences, less than 6% were seen once, and the ten largest hold about 9.9%. CDR3 length: 17 amino acids. V was pared by 3 bases and J by 8 bases, with 10 bases of the junction left unmatched. CDR1 is SEHNR and CDR2 is FQNEAQ in the germline V gene (reference sequence).

The clonotype originates from a male donor with early-stage non-small cell lung cancer. The chain joins TRBV7-9 to TRBJ2-1; 13 bases are shared with TRBD2. The sample was PBMCs, taken at surgery. CDR3 nucleotide sequence: TGTGCCAGCAGCTTTAGGACTAGCGGGGGCCCCCCGTATGAGCAGTTCTTC. Amino acids: CASSFRTSGGPPYEQFF.